This TCR beta chain was captured by sequencing in a study of blood T cell repertoires in COVID-19. Only in-frame clones appear in the TCRdb table, and some are missing; sequencing was by immunoSEQ multiplex PCR. The sample contains roughly 79,000 clones, more than 75% of which appear only once. V was shortened by 5 bases and J by 1 base, with 15 bases between the two germline ends. The germline CDR1 and CDR2 sequences are MNHEY and SVGEGT. The CDR3 totals 16 residues. V and J are TRBV6-2 or TRBV6-3 and TRBJ2-4, with D tentatively TRBD2 (5 bases). The TCR was taken from a human donor in a cohort sampled during active COVID-19. What was sequenced was peripheral blood. The CDR3 is CASSDPGWEAKNIQYF. CDR3 DNA sequence: TGTGCCAGCAGTGACCCTGGGTGGGAGGCCAAAAACATTCAGTACTTC.